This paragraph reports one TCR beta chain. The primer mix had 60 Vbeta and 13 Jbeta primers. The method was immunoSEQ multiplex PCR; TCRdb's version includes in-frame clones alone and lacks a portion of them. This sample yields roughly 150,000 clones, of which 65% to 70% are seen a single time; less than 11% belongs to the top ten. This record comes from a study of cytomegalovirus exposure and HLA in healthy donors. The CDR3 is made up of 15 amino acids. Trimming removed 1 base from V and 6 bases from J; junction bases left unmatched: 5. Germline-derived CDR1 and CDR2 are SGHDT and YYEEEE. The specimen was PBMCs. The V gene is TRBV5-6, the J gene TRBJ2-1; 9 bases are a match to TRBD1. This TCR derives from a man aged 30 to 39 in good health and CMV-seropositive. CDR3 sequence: CASSLWDRETNEQFF. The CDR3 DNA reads TGTGCCAGCAGCTTGTGGGACAGGGAAACCAATGAGCAGTTCTTC.